Included here is one TCR beta chain sequence, with context. Its antigen specificity is not known. The input lacks base qualities; no much larger clone sits a single base away. The CDR3 measures 11 amino acids from cysteine to phenylalanine. The entry retains the CDR3 DNA only, 33 bases that are in frame from base 1. From a lookup of the germline V gene, CDR1 and CDR2 are SQVTM and ANQGSEA. V is reduced by 6 bases and J by 6 bases, leaving a spacing of 11 bases between them. Genomic DNA was isolated from the sorted cells so that the TCRbeta CDR3 region could be sequenced. The immunoSEQ Assay was used for sequencing of TCRbeta CDR3 regions. The table comes from immuneACCESS by way of TCRdb, which keeps in-frame sequences with V and J called. Part of the clones is missing from these tables; in studies checked, under half for an unresolved V gene and the rest for unknown reasons. This sample lists roughly 60,000 clones; roughly 85% were detected once. Less than 0.75% of the sample rests with the top ten.

This record comes from a study of OX40 agonist ivuxolimab in advanced cancers. For context, the study as a whole: Ivuxolimab, which targeted the costimulatory receptor OX40 (CD134), was an agonistic, fully human IgG2 monoclonal antibody. The paper describes the monotherapy dose-escalation part (N = 52 patients) of the phase I trial of ivuxolimab. Of the approximately 50 patients in dose escalation, about 19 had hepatocellular carcinoma, approximately 15 had melanoma, 9 had renal cell carcinoma and 9 had head and neck cancer. The purpose of peripheral TCRbeta sequencing was to test whether ivuxolimab changed TCR sequence diversity and led to clonal T-cell expansion. Partial responses were achieved by three dose-escalation patients, of whom one had hepatocellular carcinoma and two had cutaneous melanoma. The dose-escalation cohort was about 87% male with a mean age of approximately 60 years, ranging from roughly 20 to 80. Patients were allowed to have had prior anti-PD-1, anti-PD-L1 or anti-CTLA-4 therapy, and 30% to 50% of the dose-escalation patients had previously received checkpoint inhibitors. Intravenous ivuxolimab was administered to patients every 2 weeks at six dose levels: 0.01, 0.1, 0.3, 1.5, 3 and 10 mg/kg.

What the research found in general, with its limitations: Clonal expansion of both CD4+ and CD8+ blood T cells was observed from baseline to week 6 at doses 0.1 to 3.0 mg/kg. Low levels of normalized T-cell clonal expansion were also seen in some patients who did not respond. After ivuxolimab, CD8+ T cells had more expanded clones than CD4+ T cells on average. Antigen specificity was not determined for the clonally expanded peripheral T cells. In partial responders in the 0.1-3.0 mg/kg groups, normalized peripheral clonal expansion was found to be among the lowest, especially among CD8+ T cells.

The trial excluded patients who had a history of autoimmune disease or who were on systemic immunosuppression. In every dose cohort, peripheral blood was drawn for TCR sequencing at baseline, cycle 4 day 1, and cycle 7 day 1. The samples were drawn from a first-in-human, open-label, multicenter phase I dose-escalation trial of ivuxolimab. Adults with locally advanced or metastatic melanoma, renal cell, hepatocellular, or head and neck squamous cell carcinoma were enrolled in the trial. Before TCR sequencing, CD4+ T cells and CD8+ T cells were sorted from peripheral blood as separate populations. The receptor comes from an adult with an advanced solid tumor such as melanoma, head and neck, liver or kidney cancer. This material consisted of CD4+ or CD8+ T cells sorted from blood, taken in a trial of the OX40 agonist ivuxolimab. The chain uses TRBV29-1 and TRBJ2-5, and the D gene may be TRBD2, 5 bases matching. The DNA sequence is given as TGCAGCGTGCGACTCGGGAAGACCCAGTACTTC. Its amino acids are CSVRLGKTQYF.